The 20 T cell receptor beta chains given below trace back to one sample, sequenced in a study of shared clonotypes between healthy human individuals. Here immunoSEQ multiplex PCR was the method, and the copy in TCRdb shows in-frame clones only, minus some. The sample consists of more than 2,000,000 clones, just over 90% of them appearing once. Source material: naive CD4+ T cells sorted from blood. Subset indicated: CD45RA+ positively selected. The receptors derive from a man aged 18 to 29 in good health.

The chain carries TRBV5-1 and TRBJ2-5; D possibly corresponds to TRBD2 (5 bases). This CDR3 is built from 15 residues. The germline V gene encodes CDR1 SGHRS and CDR2 YFSETQ. V was trimmed by 4 bases and J by 4 bases, leaving 17 bases between them. The CDR3 DNA sequence: TGCGCCAGCAGCCCGGACTTAGGTCGGGCAGAGACCCAGTACTTC. This encodes CASSPDLGRAETQYF.

The CDR3 loop reads CASSRQGDTGELFF. The DNA of the CDR3 is TGCGCCAGCAGCCGACAGGGGGACACCGGGGAGCTGTTTTTT. The J gene is TRBJ2-2, the V gene TRBV5-1; 9 bases line up with TRBD1. Germline V gene sequence: CDR1 SGHRS, CDR2 YFSETQ. The trim removed 4 bases at V and 3 bases at J, leaving 1 base unmatched. The CDR3 is 14 amino acids.

The chain couples TRBV9 to TRBJ2-3; either TRBD1 or TRBD2 may supply D (5 bases each). This CDR3 contains 16 residues. The V and J ends lost 4 bases and 7 bases respectively, with 22 bases between them. The V gene's germline CDR1 is SGDLS and CDR2 YYNGEE. In DNA form, the CDR3 reads TGTGCCAGCAGCCCGGGGTGGGGCCTACCCCCCTATACGCAGTATTTT. Residues: CASSPGWGLPPYTQYF.

This chain uses TRBV6-6 with TRBJ2-7; 12 bases line up with TRBD2. CDR3 size: 14 residues. Germline values: CDR1 MNHNY, CDR2 SVGAGI (reference sequence). Unmatched junction bases numbered 6, after V lost 6 bases and J lost 6 bases. The CDR3 DNA sequence: TGTGCCAGCAGCCTAGCGGGAGGGCCTCTCGAGCAGTACTTC. Protein product: CASSLAGGPLEQYF.

The V call is TRBV7-9, the J call TRBJ2-1; no definite D call. This CDR3 has 17 residues. V lost 0 bases to trimming and J lost 5 bases, with 17 bases between them. The germline gives CDR1 SEHNR, CDR2 FQNEAQ (reference sequence). The CDR3 here is CASSLALDVKPDNEQFF. The CDR3 DNA reads as TGTGCCAGCAGCTTAGCGCTGGATGTAAAACCCGACAATGAGCAGTTCTTC.

The CDR3 sequence is CASSPGLPNTEAFF. In DNA form, the CDR3 reads TGTGCCAGCAGCCCGGGACTTCCTAACACTGAAGCTTTCTTT. J is TRBJ1-1 and V is TRBV14; a possible D gene is TRBD1 (5 bases). Trimming stripped 4 bases from V and 2 bases from J, with 11 bases between. Germline V gene sequence: CDR1 SGHDN, CDR2 FVKESK. This CDR3 spans 14 amino acids.

The V and J genes are TRBV10-3 and TRBJ2-4, with 9 bases that match TRBD1. CDR1 is ENHRY and CDR2 is SYGVKD in the germline V gene. The CDR3 loop spans 15 amino acids. Trimming cost V 8 bases and J 3 bases; bases outside gene matches: 8. The CDR3 protein is CAISRGQGDKNIQYF. The CDR3 DNA reads as TGTGCCATCTCTCGGGGACAGGGTGACAAAAACATTCAGTACTTC.

The chain links TRBV6-4 to TRBJ2-3; 10 positions match TRBD2. The CDR3 spans 15 residues. The ends lost 3 bases at V and 1 base at J; junction bases unmatched: 1. Germline V gene lookup returns CDR1 MRHNA and CDR2 SNTAGT. The CDR3 coding sequence is TGTGCCAGCAGTGAAAGCGGGAGGGGCACAGATACGCAGTATTTT. Encoded protein: CASSESGRGTDTQYF.

The chain joins TRBV9 to TRBJ2-1; TRBD2 agrees at 7 bases. The V gene end was trimmed by 3 bases and the J gene end by 7 bases; junction bases not matched to a gene: 7. Germline CDR1 SGDLS, CDR2 YYNGEE. The CDR3 spans 14 residues. Written as DNA, the CDR3 is TGTGCCAGCAGCGCCCGGACGCGGGGGAATGAGCAGTTCTTC. Amino acids: CASSARTRGNEQFF.

The rearrangement joins TRBV7-2 to TRBJ1-3, with a possible D match to TRBD1 (6 bases). The CDR3 is 14 residues long. CDR1 and CDR2 (germline): SGHTA, FQGNSA. Trimming took off 5 bases at V and 0 bases at J, with 8 bases between the two ends. The CDR3 sequence is CASSRDNSGNTIYF. DNA for the CDR3: TGTGCCAGCAGCCGGGACAACTCTGGAAACACCATATATTTT.

The sample holds one count of this clone. The J gene is TRBJ2-1, the V gene TRBV6-5; 9 bases are a match to TRBD2. This CDR3 comprises 15 residues. The junction had 11 bases not matched to a gene; V was cut back by 7 bases and J by 7 bases. CDR1 MNHEY and CDR2 SVGAGI come from the germline V gene. The CDR3 DNA reads as TGTGCCAGCACTCCATCCGGGACTAGCTGGAATGAGCAGTTCTTC. It yields the protein CASTPSGTSWNEQFF.

The chain couples TRBV14 to TRBJ2-3; 8 bases line up with TRBD2. Unmatched junction bases numbered 7, after V lost 4 bases and J lost 1 base. This CDR3 is built from 16 residues. Germline values: CDR1 SGHDN, CDR2 FVKESK. CDR3: CASSRIHGGGTDTQYF. The CDR3, as DNA: TGTGCCAGCAGCCGGATTCACGGGGGGGGCACAGATACGCAGTATTTT.

This chain uses TRBV5-1 with TRBJ2-2, with D unresolved. The CDR3 contains 14 residues. V was pared by 3 bases and J by 3 bases, with 9 bases between. CDR1 is SGHRS, CDR2 YFSETQ, per germline. CDR3 residues: CASSSTPDTGELFF. The CDR3, as DNA: TGCGCCAGCAGCTCGACACCTGACACCGGGGAGCTGTTTTTT.

The chain recombines TRBV5-4 with TRBJ1-2; D unclear. The CDR3 length is 14 residues. Trimming removed 1 base at V and 1 base at J, with 8 bases between. The germline V gene encodes CDR1 SGHNT and CDR2 YYREEE (reference sequence). The CDR3 nucleotides read TGTGCCAGCAGCTTGCACGCGTTTAACTATGGCTACACCTTC. Translating it yields CASSLHAFNYGYTF.

The rearrangement joins TRBV4-3 to TRBJ2-3; D is possibly TRBD2 (5 bases). The germline V gene has CDR1 LGHNA and CDR2 YSLEER. V lost 0 bases and J lost 0, with 10 bases in between. The CDR3 has 16 residues. The CDR3 nucleotides are TGCGCCAGCAGCCAAGATTTGGGAGTTAGCACAGATACGCAGTATTTT. Translated, it gives CASSQDLGVSTDTQYF.

This clone has just a few counts. This chain connects TRBV2 to TRBJ2-1; 13 positions match TRBD2. Germline V gene sequence: CDR1 SNHLY, CDR2 FYNNEI. V lost 2 bases to trimming and J lost 8 bases; unmatched junction nucleotides: 9. The CDR3 extends over 17 amino acids. As DNA, the CDR3 is TGTGCCAGCAGTGAACCCCGACTAGCGGGAGGCCTCGATGAGCAGTTCTTC. Residues: CASSEPRLAGGLDEQFF.

The chain carries TRBV11-2 and TRBJ2-3; no clear D. Germline CDR1 reads SGHAT; CDR2 reads FQNNGV. The CDR3 runs to 16 residues. With 1 base removed from V and 2 bases from J, the gap between germline ends came to 13 bases. As DNA, the CDR3 is TGTGCCAGCAGCTTAGGTGTGGTGGCTACCACAGATACGCAGTATTTT. This encodes CASSLGVVATTDTQYF.

The rearrangement links TRBV6-6 to TRBJ1-3; D is possibly TRBD1 (5 bases). The CDR3 has 14 residues. V was shortened by 6 bases and J by 4 bases, with 13 bases between the two germline ends. From germline, CDR1 is MNHNY and CDR2 SVGAGI (reference sequence). The CDR3 loop reads CASRLSGLGNTIYF. The CDR3 DNA sequence: TGTGCCAGCAGACTTTCAGGGTTGGGAAACACCATATATTTT.

CDR3 amino acids: CASTGLGADTQYF. As DNA, the CDR3 is TGTGCCAGCACCGGACTAGGTGCAGATACGCAGTATTTT. J is TRBJ2-3 and V is TRBV6-1, with 7 bases aligning to TRBD2. After removal of 7 bases from V and 4 bases from J, the junction contained 5 bases not matched to a gene. CDR3 size: 13 residues. Germline V gives CDR1 MNHNS, CDR2 SASEGT.

CDR3 region: CASSPRTGVYTEAFF. The CDR3 DNA reads as TGCGCCAGCAGCCCTCGGACAGGGGTGTACACTGAAGCTTTCTTT. The chain carries TRBV5-1 and TRBJ1-1; 9 bases fit TRBD1. The CDR3 is 15 residues long. Per germline, CDR1 SGHRS and CDR2 YFSETQ. Germline trimming cut 4 bases from V and 3 bases from J; bases unmatched to any gene: 7. Together with reference TRBV5-1 and TRBJ1-1, the CDR3 gives the full variable domain: KAGVTQTPRYLIKTRGQQVTLSCSPISGHRSVSWYQQTPGQGLQFLFEYFSETQRNKGNFPGRFSGRQFSNSRSEMNVSTLELGDSALYLCASSPRTGVYTEAFFGQGTRLTVV.